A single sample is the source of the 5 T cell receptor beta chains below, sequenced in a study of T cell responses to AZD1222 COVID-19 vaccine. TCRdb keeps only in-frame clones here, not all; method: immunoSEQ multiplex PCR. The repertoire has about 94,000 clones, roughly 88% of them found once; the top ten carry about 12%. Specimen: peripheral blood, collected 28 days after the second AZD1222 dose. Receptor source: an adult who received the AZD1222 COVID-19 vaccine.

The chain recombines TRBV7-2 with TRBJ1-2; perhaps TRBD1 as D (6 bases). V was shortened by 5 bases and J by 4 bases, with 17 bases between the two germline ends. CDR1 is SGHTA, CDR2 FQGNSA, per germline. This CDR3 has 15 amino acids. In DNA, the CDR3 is TGTGCCAGCAGCGAAAAAAGGGGGACGGTCTATGGCTACACCTTC. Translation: CASSEKRGTVYGYTF.

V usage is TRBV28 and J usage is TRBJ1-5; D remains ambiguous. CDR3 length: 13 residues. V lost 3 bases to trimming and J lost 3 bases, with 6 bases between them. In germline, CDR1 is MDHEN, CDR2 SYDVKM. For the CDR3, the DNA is TGTGCCAGCAGTTTCGCGAACAATCAGCCCCAGCATTTT. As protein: CASSFANNQPQHF. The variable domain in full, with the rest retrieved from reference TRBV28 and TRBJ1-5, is DVKVTQSSRYLVKRTGEKVFLECVQDMDHENMFWYRQDPGLGLRLIYFSYDVKMKEKGDIPEGYSVSREKKERFSLILESASTNQTSMYLCASSFANNQPQHFGDGTRLSIL.

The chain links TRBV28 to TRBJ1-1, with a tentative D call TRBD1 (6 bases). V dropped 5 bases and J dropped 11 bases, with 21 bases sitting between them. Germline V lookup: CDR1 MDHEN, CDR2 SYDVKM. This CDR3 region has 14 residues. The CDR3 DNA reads TGTGCCAGCAGTCCGGATTCGACAGGAGACGAGGCTTTCTTT. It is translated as CASSPDSTGDEAFF.

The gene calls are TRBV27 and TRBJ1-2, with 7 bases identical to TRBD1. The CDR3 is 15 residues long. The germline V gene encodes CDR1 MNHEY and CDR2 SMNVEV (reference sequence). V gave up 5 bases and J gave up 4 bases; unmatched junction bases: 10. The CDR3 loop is CASSPRQGSSYGYTF. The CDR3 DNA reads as TGTGCCAGCAGTCCTAGACAGGGATCAAGCTATGGCTACACCTTC.

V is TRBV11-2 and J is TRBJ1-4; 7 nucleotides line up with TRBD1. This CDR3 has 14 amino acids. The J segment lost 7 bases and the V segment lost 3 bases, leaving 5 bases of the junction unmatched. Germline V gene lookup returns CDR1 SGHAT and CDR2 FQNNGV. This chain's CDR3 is CASSFRDRGEKLFF. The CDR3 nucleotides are TGTGCCAGCAGCTTCCGGGACAGAGGTGAAAAACTGTTTTTT.